These 22 T cell receptor beta chains were sequenced from one sample in a study of T-cell memory formation after mild COVID-19 (TCRdb year 2021). The method behind the library was 5' RACE. Instrument on record: Illumina NovaSeq 6000. TCRdb's own reprocessing of the public reads used fastp at Q25 and MiXCR and kept productive beta chains. Here each entry gathers all rows of one CDR3 protein and keeps the most common genes and DNA. In this sample the table shows about 200,000 distinct CDR3 sequences, 7.5% to 10% of which occur a single time. 3% to 4% of the sample belongs to the ten largest clones. Sequencing input: PBMCs or a T cell subset sorted from them (not recorded which). All receptors derive from a man between 18 and 29 years old who had mild COVID-19 (a few samples of this study predate the infection). The sample titles of this study are shuffled in the database, so cell type and time point are left out; the donor was told from shared clones.

In this sample, this clonotype turned up a few times. This chain connects TRBV7-2 to TRBJ2-1; D is undetermined. The CDR3 length is 14 residues. The germline CDR1 and CDR2 sequences are SGHTA and FQGNSA. Between the trimmed V and J ends, which lost 4 bases and 9 bases, there was a span of 16 bases. DNA of the CDR3: TGTGCCAGCAGCTCGCCCCTGGTTGGCGTTGAGCAGTTCTTC. Protein sequence: CASSSPLVGVEQFF.

This clonotype was recorded a few times. The chain combines TRBV12-3 or TRBV12-4 with TRBJ1-1, with D possibly being TRBD1 (6 bases). This CDR3 has 14 amino acids. V gave up 6 bases and J gave up 6 bases, with 17 bases separating them. The CDR3 sequence is CASSAVRGAAEAFF. In nucleotides, the CDR3 is TGTGCCAGCAGCGCCGTTCGGGGGGCGGCTGAAGCTTTCTTT.

The V and J genes are TRBV19 and TRBJ2-5, with 7 bases matching TRBD1. Trimming took 0 bases from V and 5 from J; bases not matched to a gene: 9. The CDR3 has 16 residues. The germline CDR1 and CDR2 sequences are LNHDA and SQIVND (reference sequence). The CDR3 region has the DNA TGTGCCAGTAGTATAGATCTATCAGCCAGGGGGGAGACCCAGTACTTC. Its translation: CASSIDLSARGETQYF.

The V gene is TRBV7-9, the J gene TRBJ2-7; D is unresolved. Germline V gene lookup returns CDR1 SEHNR and CDR2 FQNEAQ (reference sequence). V was cut by 8 bases and J by 0 bases, with 5 bases left in between. This CDR3 is 11 amino acids long. In DNA, the CDR3 is TGTGCCAGCGGCCCCTCCTACGAGCAGTACTTC. As protein: CASGPSYEQYF.

Ten or more counts support this clonotype. The gene calls are TRBV7-2 and TRBJ2-3; possible D gene TRBD2, 7 bases. V lost 5 bases and J 4 bases, leaving 16 bases between the germline ends. CDR1 is SGHTA, CDR2 FQGNSA, per germline. CDR3 length: 15 residues. The CDR3 sequence: CASSLVGGAPDTQYF. The CDR3 DNA follows: TGTGCCAGCAGCCTAGTGGGGGGGGCCCCAGATACGCAGTATTTT. Based on the CDR3 plus reference TRBV7-2 and TRBJ2-3, the full variable domain is GAGVSQSPSNKVTEKGKDVELRCDPISGHTALYWYRQSLGQGLEFLIYFQGNSAPDKSGLPSDRFSAERTGGSVSTLTIQRTQQEDSAVYLCASSLVGGAPDTQYFGPGTRLTVL.

This chain connects TRBV5-1 to TRBJ2-6; 8 nucleotides agree with TRBD1. This CDR3 has 15 amino acids. J was trimmed by 4 bases and V by 5 bases; bases with no gene match: 5. Per the germline V gene, CDR1 is SGHRS and CDR2 is YFSETQ. CDR3 amino acids: CASSSQGAGANVLTF. Written as DNA, the CDR3 is TGCGCCAGCAGTTCGCAGGGGGCCGGGGCCAACGTCCTGACTTTC.

This sequence joins TRBV7-8 and TRBJ1-2, with D maybe TRBD1 (6 bases). V shed 2 bases and J shed 4 bases, with 17 bases lying between them. In germline, CDR1 is SGHVS, CDR2 FQNEAQ. The CDR3 extends over 16 amino acids. The CDR3 spells CASSLNTPQGRYGYTF. In DNA form, the CDR3 reads TGTGCCAGCAGCTTAAATACCCCACAGGGACGCTATGGCTACACCTTC.

The chain links TRBV9 to TRBJ2-3; TRBD2 matches 8 bases. The J segment lost 2 bases and the V segment lost 9 bases, leaving 8 bases of the junction unmatched. CDR1 is SGDLS, CDR2 YYNGEE, per germline. The CDR3 runs 14 residues. CDR3 residues: CAIRGGGSTDTQYF. CDR3 DNA sequence: TGTGCCATCAGGGGCGGGGGGTCCACAGATACGCAGTATTTT.

This clonotype has a handful of counts. The CDR3 protein is CASSPDTSYEQYF. The DNA of the CDR3 is TGCGCCAGCAGCCCCGACACTTCCTACGAGCAGTACTTC. The chain employs TRBV10-2 and TRBJ2-7; no reliable D call. CDR1 and CDR2 (germline): WSHSY, SAAADI. The length of the CDR3 is 13 residues. Trimming removed 6 bases at V and 1 base at J, with 10 bases between.

This clonotype was counted a few times. The chain is built from TRBV4-2 and TRBJ1-4; D call uncertain. This CDR3 comprises 20 residues. V gave up 0 bases and J gave up 4 bases, with 24 bases separating them. Germline V gene data show CDR1 as LGHNA and CDR2 as YNFKEQ. The CDR3 coding sequence is TGTGCCAGCAGCCAAGATAAGCGACCTGTCTCGACTTCCTATAATGAAAAACTGTTTTTT. Translation gives CASSQDKRPVSTSYNEKLFF.

This clonotype turned up a few times. CDR3 in amino acids: CATSGSGGYNEQFF. DNA of the CDR3: TGTGCCACCAGTGGCAGCGGGGGATACAATGAGCAGTTCTTC. The genes are TRBV24-1 and TRBJ2-1, with 8 bases identical to TRBD2. The length of the CDR3 is 14 residues. Germline values: CDR1 KGHDR, CDR2 SFDVKD. The V gene end was trimmed by 5 bases and the J gene end by 4 bases; junction bases not matched to a gene: 3.

In this sample, this clonotype turned up many times. The chain links TRBV7-9 to TRBJ1-3; D unclear. V dropped 5 bases and J dropped 4 bases, with 6 bases sitting between them. CDR1 is SEHNR, CDR2 FQNEAQ, per germline (reference sequence). This CDR3 is built from 12 residues. The DNA for the CDR3 is TGTGCCAGCAGCCAGACAGGAAACACCATATATTTT. Residues: CASSQTGNTIYF.

This clonotype occurred many times. The chain is built from TRBV7-2 and TRBJ2-5; 9 bases line up with TRBD2. Germline V CDR1 and CDR2: SGHTA, FQGNSA. The CDR3 totals 16 residues. J was trimmed by 4 bases and V by 2 bases; bases with no gene match: 8. This CDR3 reads CASSLLAGGAGETQYF. The CDR3 nucleotides read TGTGCCAGCAGCTTACTCGCGGGGGGGGCCGGAGAGACCCAGTACTTC.

The chain recombines TRBV20-1 with TRBJ1-2; no clear D. CDR1 DFQATT and CDR2 SNEGSKA come from the germline V gene (reference sequence). V shed 1 base and J shed 3 bases, with 12 bases lying between them. The CDR3 is 14 amino acids. The CDR3 protein is CSARAPIGDYGYTF. The CDR3 DNA reads as TGCAGTGCTAGAGCCCCCATCGGGGACTATGGCTACACCTTC.

The J gene is TRBJ2-1, the V gene TRBV6-5, with TRBD1 identical over 11 bases. The CDR3 is made up of 17 amino acids. The germline gives CDR1 MNHEY, CDR2 SVGAGI. The junction had 7 bases not matched to a gene; V was cut back by 0 bases and J by 6 bases. The CDR3 loop reads CASSYSLWTGGGNEQFF. The CDR3 nucleotides are TGTGCCAGCAGTTACTCTTTATGGACAGGGGGCGGCAATGAGCAGTTCTTC.

J is TRBJ1-4 and V is TRBV14; tentative D call: TRBD1 (5 bases). Germline V lookup: CDR1 SGHDN, CDR2 FVKESK. Trimming removed 5 bases from V and 5 bases from J, with 15 bases in between. The CDR3 is made up of 15 amino acids. This chain's CDR3 is CASSSRRDVNEKLFF. CDR3 DNA sequence: TGTGCCAGCAGCTCGCGCAGGGATGTGAATGAAAAACTGTTTTTT.

This sequence joins TRBV7-2 and TRBJ2-2; 7 bases fit TRBD1. CDR1 is SGHTA and CDR2 is FQGNSA in the germline V gene. There are 15 residues in the CDR3. The ends lost 5 bases at V and 2 bases at J; junction bases unmatched: 5. The CDR3 loop reads CASSARQGNTGELFF. CDR3 coding DNA: TGTGCCAGCAGCGCCCGACAGGGAAACACCGGGGAGCTGTTTTTT. The whole variable domain, filled in from reference TRBV7-2 and TRBJ2-2, reads GAGVSQSPSNKVTEKGKDVELRCDPISGHTALYWYRQSLGQGLEFLIYFQGNSAPDKSGLPSDRFSAERTGGSVSTLTIQRTQQEDSAVYLCASSARQGNTGELFFGEGSRLTVL.

The chain uses TRBV11-2 and TRBJ2-5; the match to TRBD2 covers 9 bases. Trimming removed 6 bases from V and 2 bases from J; junction bases left unmatched: 10. The CDR3 runs to 16 residues. Germline lookup yields CDR1 SGHAT and CDR2 FQNNGV. The CDR3 sequence is CASRKERGAGQETQYF. DNA of the CDR3: TGTGCCAGCAGGAAAGAGCGGGGGGCGGGTCAAGAGACCCAGTACTTC.

This clonotype was observed many times. Here the CDR3 reads CASSRSLAGAHNEQFF. For the CDR3, the DNA is TGCGCCAGCAGCCGATCACTAGCGGGGGCCCACAATGAGCAGTTCTTC. V gene TRBV5-1 combines with J gene TRBJ2-1, with 11 bases identical to TRBD2. V gave up 4 bases and J gave up 5 bases; unmatched junction bases: 8. Germline CDR1 SGHRS, CDR2 YFSETQ. There are 16 residues in the CDR3. Full variable domain (rest looked up from reference TRBV5-1 and TRBJ2-1): KAGVTQTPRYLIKTRGQQVTLSCSPISGHRSVSWYQQTPGQGLQFLFEYFSETQRNKGNFPGRFSGRQFSNSRSEMNVSTLELGDSALYLCASSRSLAGAHNEQFFGPGTRLTVL.

The sample holds a few counts of this clonotype. This chain uses TRBV14 with TRBJ1-4; no clear D gene. There are 12 residues in the CDR3. The germline gives CDR1 SGHDN, CDR2 FVKESK. Trimming pared 3 bases from V and 17 bases from J, leaving 16 bases between. The CDR3 loop is CASSHDETRFFF. DNA of the CDR3: TGTGCCAGCAGCCATGATGAGACACGATTTTTTTTT.

This clonotype showed up many times. The rearrangement joins TRBV6-1 to TRBJ2-7; D possibly uses TRBD1 or TRBD2 (5 bases each). The V and J ends lost 5 bases and 2 bases respectively, with 16 bases between them. CDR1 MNHNS and CDR2 SASEGT come from the germline V gene. There are 15 residues in the CDR3. CDR3 sequence: CASSNPRDGPYEQYF. The CDR3 DNA sequence: TGTGCCAGCAGTAACCCCCGGGACGGACCCTACGAGCAGTACTTC.

This chain uses TRBV12-3 or TRBV12-4 with TRBJ2-3, with 14 bases aligning to TRBD2. The CDR3 length is 16 residues. V shed 3 bases and J 5 bases; nucleotides not matched to a gene: 4. The CDR3 coding sequence is TGTGCCAGCAGTTTGGGACTAGCGGGGGTTGTAGATACGCAGTATTTT. Translating gives CASSLGLAGVVDTQYF.